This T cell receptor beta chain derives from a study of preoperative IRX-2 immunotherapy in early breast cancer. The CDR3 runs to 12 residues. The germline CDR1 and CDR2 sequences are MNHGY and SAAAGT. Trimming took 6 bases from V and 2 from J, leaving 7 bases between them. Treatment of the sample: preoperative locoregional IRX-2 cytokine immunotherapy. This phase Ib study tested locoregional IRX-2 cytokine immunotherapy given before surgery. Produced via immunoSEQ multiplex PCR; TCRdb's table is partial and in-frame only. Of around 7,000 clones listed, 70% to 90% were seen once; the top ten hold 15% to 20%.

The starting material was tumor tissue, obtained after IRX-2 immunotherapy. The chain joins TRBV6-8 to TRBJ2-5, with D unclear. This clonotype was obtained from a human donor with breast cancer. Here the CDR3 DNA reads TGTGCCAGCAGGGCAAGGCAAGAGACCCAGTACTTC. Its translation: CASRARQETQYF.